This TCR beta chain was sequenced in a study of regulatory T cells in long-lasting Graves disease. In the study overall: Those Graves' patients who were newly diagnosed had been on antithyroid drugs under 3 months.

This clonotype was counted ten times or more. Its antigen is currently unknown. Specified time point: newly diagnosed GD, antithyroid drugs for less than 3 months. After RNA was extracted from PBMCs, the TCR library was made from it. Study-wide results and caveats: Those with persistent disease had in common more public clonotypes (about 2,700) than new patients (around 910).

In building TCR beta libraries, iRepertoire HTBI primers were used together with Arm-PCR of CDR3 regions. Study processing details: Detected in the samples were 55 to 65 TRBV and approximately 14 TRBJ segments. TCRdb redid the calling of the multiplex PCR reads with MiXCR, one entry per CDR3 protein. V and J calls and clone size were set by TCRdb, not the authors. Altogether approximately 540,000 distinct CDR3 sequences are present, 12% being singletons, with the ten largest covering roughly 9.3%. The CDR3 runs 10 residues. The germline gives CDR1 MNHNS, CDR2 SASEGT. The V end was cut by 6 bases, the J end by 9 bases, with 8 bases between. Another study also made use of these data, one on T cells in Graves' hyperthyroidism and ophthalmopathy. This second report adds: An initial round of RT-PCR targeting the TCR CDR3 relied on the HTBI primer set.

This chain connects TRBV6-1 to TRBJ1-2, with D unclear. Sequenced material: peripheral blood mononuclear cells (PBMCs), taken at new diagnosis, from a patient treated with antithyroid drugs. This TCR derives from a woman aged 25 to 39 with Graves disease. Here the CDR3 reads CASSGWSYTF. The CDR3 region has the DNA TGTGCCAGCAGCGGCTGGAGCTACACCTTC.